These 17 T cell receptor beta chains were all obtained from the same sample, sequenced in a study of vaccination and CD4 T cells after COVID-19. Treatment in this sample: approximately 11-day PBMC culture with coronavirus spike peptide pools or control peptides (ViraFEST assay). Sequencing of cultured CD4+ T cell DNA used the Oncomine TCR Beta short-read assay. Via MiXCR, TCRdb re-called the PCR reads, giving one row per CDR3 protein. Of 12,000 or so distinct CDR3 sequences listed, over 55% are singletons. No cognate antigen is known for these TCRs. The sample was CD4+ T cells from blood, cultured in vitro. The source of these receptors is a human donor who had recovered from COVID-19.

V usage is TRBV19 and J usage is TRBJ1-5; D gene uncertain. The V end was cut by 3 bases, the J end by 0 bases, with 15 bases between. Per germline, CDR1 LNHDA and CDR2 SQIVND (reference sequence). The CDR3 runs to 17 residues. The CDR3 here is CASSMVAFPYSNQPQHF. The CDR3 DNA reads as TGTGCCAGTAGTATGGTAGCGTTCCCTTATAGCAATCAGCCCCAGCATTTT.

This clonotype turned up a few times. V and J are TRBV10-3 and TRBJ1-1; TRBD1 matches 8 bases. The junction had 5 bases not matched to a gene; V was cut back by 9 bases and J by 5 bases. CDR3 length: 12 residues. Germline lookup yields CDR1 ENHRY and CDR2 SYGVKD. CDR3 region: CAIGQGLTEAFF. The CDR3 nucleotides read TGTGCCATAGGACAGGGTCTTACTGAAGCTTTCTTT.

V is TRBV24-1 and J is TRBJ2-5; 11 positions match TRBD2. CDR3 size: 15 residues. The V gene's germline CDR1 is KGHDR and CDR2 SFDVKD. The J segment lost 4 bases and the V segment lost 3 bases, leaving 3 bases of the junction unmatched. The CDR3 sequence is CATSDPSGRRETQYF. In nucleotides, the CDR3 is TGTGCCACCAGTGATCCTAGCGGGAGGCGAGAGACCCAGTACTTC.

The CDR3 nucleotides are TGCAGTGCTAGAGATCTAGGCCTGGAGTTCTTC. Translated: CSARDLGLEFF. The rearrangement links TRBV20-1 to TRBJ2-1; no firm D call. Germline V CDR1 and CDR2: DFQATT, SNEGSKA (reference sequence). This CDR3 contains 11 residues. Trimming stripped 0 bases from V and 14 bases from J, with 11 bases between.

V and J are TRBV30 and TRBJ1-5; TRBD1 agrees at 8 bases. Per the germline V gene, CDR1 is GTSNPN and CDR2 is SVGIG (reference sequence). J gave up 6 bases and V 4 bases, and 5 bases lay outside the gene matches. This CDR3 spans 13 amino acids. CDR3 sequence reads: CAWTGTGGQPQHF. CDR3 in DNA: TGTGCCTGGACCGGAACAGGGGGTCAGCCCCAGCATTTT.

This clonotype came up once. The chain uses TRBV29-1 and TRBJ2-3; either TRBD1 or TRBD2 may supply D (5 bases each). V lost 8 bases, J lost 5 bases, and 17 bases lay in between. The CDR3 is 13 residues long. Per the germline V gene, CDR1 is SQVTM and CDR2 is ANQGSEA. The CDR3: CSTRGDAGDTQYF. The CDR3 region has the DNA TGCAGCACCCGTGGGGACGCGGGAGATACGCAGTATTTT.

This clonotype appeared a few times. V is TRBV6-4 and J is TRBJ2-3; 9 nucleotides match TRBD2. Looked up from germline, CDR1 is MRHNA and CDR2 is SNTAGT. This CDR3 is built from 15 residues. V shed 3 bases, J shed 1 base, and the junction held 2 bases outside the gene matches. The chain's CDR3 is CASSDASGGTDTQYF. In DNA form, the CDR3 reads TGTGCCAGCAGTGATGCTAGCGGGGGCACAGATACGCAGTATTTT.

The CDR3 sequence is CASREPGQEHGYTF. CDR3 sequence (DNA): TGTGCCAGCAGAGAGCCGGGACAGGAGCATGGCTACACCTTC. The chain employs TRBV6-2 or TRBV6-3 and TRBJ1-2, with 8 nucleotides matching TRBD1. The CDR3 has 14 residues. Unmatched junction bases numbered 9, after V lost 6 bases and J lost 6 bases. Germline V gives CDR1 MNHEY, CDR2 SVGEGT.

The chain couples TRBV28 to TRBJ2-5; D unclear. This CDR3 spans 14 amino acids. Germline lookup yields CDR1 MDHEN and CDR2 SYDVKM. V lost 7 bases, J lost 2 bases, and 14 bases lay in between. Here the CDR3 reads CASNVQPTQETQYF. The CDR3 DNA reads TGTGCCAGCAATGTACAGCCGACACAAGAGACCCAGTACTTC.

CDR3 sequence: CAPKGQTPVYSNQPQHF. CDR3 nucleotide sequence: TGTGCTCCCAAGGGACAGACCCCCGTCTATAGCAATCAGCCCCAGCATTTT. This chain uses TRBV19 with TRBJ1-5, with 7 bases identical to TRBD1. The germline CDR1 and CDR2 sequences are LNHDA and SQIVND (reference sequence). CDR3 length equals 17 residues.

The chain recombines TRBV12-3 or TRBV12-4 with TRBJ1-3; perhaps TRBD1 as D (5 bases). CDR3 length equals 14 residues. Trimming removed 6 bases at V and 2 bases at J, with 11 bases between. The CDR3 coding sequence is TGTGCCAGCAGGGGGTTGGACACTGGAAACACCATATATTTT. Its translation is CASRGLDTGNTIYF.

The CDR3 sequence: CATKVAGGEEQYF. CDR3 nucleotide sequence: TGTGCCACCAAGGTAGCGGGAGGGGAAGAGCAGTACTTC. V usage is TRBV10-3 and J usage is TRBJ2-7; 11 bases are a match to TRBD2. With 10 bases clipped from V and 7 bases from J, the junction kept 9 bases outside the gene matches. Germline V lookup: CDR1 ENHRY, CDR2 SYGVKD. The CDR3 has 13 amino acids.

This clonotype was counted only a few times. The J gene is TRBJ1-1, the V gene TRBV20-1, with 7 bases lining up with TRBD1. Germline V gives CDR1 DFQATT, CDR2 SNEGSKA (reference sequence). The trim removed 0 bases at V and 4 bases at J, leaving 5 bases unmatched. The CDR3 totals 14 residues. This chain's CDR3 is CSAREGGAITEAFF. The CDR3 DNA reads TGCAGTGCTAGAGAAGGGGGCGCTATCACTGAAGCTTTCTTT.

The rearrangement joins TRBV28 to TRBJ1-2; D is unclear. Between the trimmed V and J ends, which lost 8 bases and 4 bases, there was a span of 14 bases. The CDR3 has 13 residues. Germline V CDR1 and CDR2: MDHEN, SYDVKM. The DNA for the CDR3 is TGTGCCAGCTCAGCAGGATTAGCCTATGGCTACACCTTC. Protein sequence: CASSAGLAYGYTF.

The V gene is TRBV20-1, the J gene TRBJ2-5; D might be TRBD1 (5 bases). The V end lost 0 bases, the J end lost 3 bases, and 17 bases lay between the germline ends. CDR1 DFQATT and CDR2 SNEGSKA come from the germline V gene (reference sequence). The CDR3 runs 16 residues. As DNA, the CDR3 is TGCAGTGCTAGAGATCCTACAGGAGCCCCCGAAGAGACCCAGTACTTC. Protein product: CSARDPTGAPEETQYF.

The V and J genes are TRBV6-1 and TRBJ2-5; TRBD2 aligns across 9 bases. The germline V gene encodes CDR1 MNHNS and CDR2 SASEGT. The CDR3 sequence is 16 residues long. V trimming: 0 bases; J trimming: 2 bases; junction bases outside the gene matches: 4. The CDR3 nucleotides read TGTGCCAGCAGTGAAGCGCCTAGCGGGGTACAAGAGACCCAGTACTTC. It yields the protein CASSEAPSGVQETQYF.

The V and J genes are TRBV12-3 or TRBV12-4 and TRBJ2-1; D not certain. The CDR3 has 11 amino acids. Trimming pared 5 bases from V and 6 bases from J, leaving 5 bases between. The CDR3 nucleotides are TGTGCCAGCAGTCGTAGCAATGAGCAGTTCTTC. Amino acids: CASSRSNEQFF.